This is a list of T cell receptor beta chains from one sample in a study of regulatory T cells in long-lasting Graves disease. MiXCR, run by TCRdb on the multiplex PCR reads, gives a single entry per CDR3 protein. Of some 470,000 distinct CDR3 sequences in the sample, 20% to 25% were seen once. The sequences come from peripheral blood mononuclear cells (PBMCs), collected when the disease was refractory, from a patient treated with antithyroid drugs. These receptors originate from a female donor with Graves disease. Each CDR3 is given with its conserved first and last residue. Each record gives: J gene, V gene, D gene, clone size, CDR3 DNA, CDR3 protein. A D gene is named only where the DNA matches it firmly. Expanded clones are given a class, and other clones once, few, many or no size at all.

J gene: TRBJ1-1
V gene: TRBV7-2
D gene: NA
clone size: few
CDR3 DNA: TGTGCCAGCAGCTTAGAGGCTGCCAACACTGAAGCTTTCTTT
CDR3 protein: CASSLEAANTEAFF

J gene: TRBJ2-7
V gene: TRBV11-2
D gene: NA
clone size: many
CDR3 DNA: TGTGCCAGCAGCCCGAACAGGGTGACCTACGAGCAGTACTTC
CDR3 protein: CASSPNRVTYEQYF

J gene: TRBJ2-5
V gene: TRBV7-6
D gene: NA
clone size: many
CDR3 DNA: TGTGCCAGCAGCCGACCGGGGGTTCCCCAGTACTTC
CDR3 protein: CASSRPGVPQYF

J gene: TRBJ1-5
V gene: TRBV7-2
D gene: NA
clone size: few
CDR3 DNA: TGTGCCAGCAGGCCACCTGGGCTCAATCAGCCCCAGCATTTT
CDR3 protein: CASRPPGLNQPQHF

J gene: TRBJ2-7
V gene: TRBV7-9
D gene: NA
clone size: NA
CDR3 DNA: TGTGCCAGCAGACTTTATTCGTCCTACGAGCAGTACTTC
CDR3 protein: CASRLYSSYEQYF

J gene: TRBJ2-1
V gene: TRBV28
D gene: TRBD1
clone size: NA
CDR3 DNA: TGTGCCAGCTTTCGGGACAGGGGCTACAATGAGCAGTTCTTC
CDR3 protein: CASFRDRGYNEQFF

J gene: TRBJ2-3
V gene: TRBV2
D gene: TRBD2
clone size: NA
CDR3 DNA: TGTGCCAGCAAGGGACTAGCGGGACCCACAGATACGCAGTATTTT
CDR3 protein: CASKGLAGPTDTQYF

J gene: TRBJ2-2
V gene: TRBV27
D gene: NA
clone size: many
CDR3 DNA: TGTGCCAGCAGTCCCGGGCCTATGTACGCCGGGGAGCTGTTTTTT
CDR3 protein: CASSPGPMYAGELFF

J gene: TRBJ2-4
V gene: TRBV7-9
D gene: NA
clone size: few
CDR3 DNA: TGTGCCAGCAGCCCAGGCATATTGGTTACGGGGTTTAGGAACATTCAGTACTTC
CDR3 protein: CASSPGILVTGFRNIQYF

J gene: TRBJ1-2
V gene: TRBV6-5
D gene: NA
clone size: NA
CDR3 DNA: TGTGCCAGCAGTTACAACAGGGTGAACGGCTACACCTTC
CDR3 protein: CASSYNRVNGYTF

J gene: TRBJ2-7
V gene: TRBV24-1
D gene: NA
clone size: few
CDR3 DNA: TGTGCCACCAGTGATTCAGGGGATCTGTACGAGCAGTACTTC
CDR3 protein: CATSDSGDLYEQYF

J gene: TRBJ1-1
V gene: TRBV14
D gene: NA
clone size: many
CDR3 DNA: TGTGCCAGCAGCCAAGATGCTTCCTCCAAGGGGGCTTTCTTT
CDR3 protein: CASSQDASSKGAFF

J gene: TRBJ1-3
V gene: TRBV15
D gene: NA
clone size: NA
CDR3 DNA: TGTGCCACCTCTCCGTCTGGTGGAAACACCATATATTTT
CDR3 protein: CATSPSGGNTIYF

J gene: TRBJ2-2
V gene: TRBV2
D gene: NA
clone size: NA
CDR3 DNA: TGTGCCAGCCTTAGGACAGTCGAGGGCACCGGGGAGCTGTTTTTT
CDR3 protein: CASLRTVEGTGELFF

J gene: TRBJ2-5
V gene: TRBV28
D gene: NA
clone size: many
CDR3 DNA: TGTGCCAGCAGCCGATATGGGAGAACTGGGGGCAAGAAGACCCAGTACTTC
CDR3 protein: CASSRYGRTGGKKTQYF

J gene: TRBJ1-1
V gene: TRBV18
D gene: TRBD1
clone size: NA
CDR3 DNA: TGTGCCAGCTCGTATACAGGGGCGGAGACTGAAGCTTTCTTT
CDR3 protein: CASSYTGAETEAFF

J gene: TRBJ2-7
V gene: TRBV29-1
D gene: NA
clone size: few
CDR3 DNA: TGCAGCGTTGAGGGACCTCTGCCCGGGGAGCAGTACTTC
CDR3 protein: CSVEGPLPGEQYF

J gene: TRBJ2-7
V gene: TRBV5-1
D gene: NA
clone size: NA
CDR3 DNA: TGCGCCAGCAGCTTGTCGGGGTTTGGAGGCGAGCAGTACTTC
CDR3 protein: CASSLSGFGGEQYF

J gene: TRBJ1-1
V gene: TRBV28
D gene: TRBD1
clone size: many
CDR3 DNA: TGTGCCAGCAGTACCGGGACAGGGTGGAACACTGAAGCTTTCTTT
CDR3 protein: CASSTGTGWNTEAFF

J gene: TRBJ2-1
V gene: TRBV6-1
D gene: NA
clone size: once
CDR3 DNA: TGTGCCAGCATGGGCAGGCTTCCCGGCAATGAGCAGTTCTTC
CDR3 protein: CASMGRLPGNEQFF

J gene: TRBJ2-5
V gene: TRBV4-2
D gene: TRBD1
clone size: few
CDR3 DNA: TGTGCCAGCAGCCCGGACAGGGGACTACAAGAGACCCAGTACTTC
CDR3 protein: CASSPDRGLQETQYF

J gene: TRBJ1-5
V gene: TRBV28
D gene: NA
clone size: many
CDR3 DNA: TGTGCCAGCAGGCCACATTATAGCAATCAGCCCCAGCATTTT
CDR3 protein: CASRPHYSNQPQHF

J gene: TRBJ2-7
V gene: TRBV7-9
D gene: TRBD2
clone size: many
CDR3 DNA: TGTGCCAGCAGCTCTACTAGCGCCGGGGGGGAGCAGTACTTC
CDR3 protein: CASSSTSAGGEQYF

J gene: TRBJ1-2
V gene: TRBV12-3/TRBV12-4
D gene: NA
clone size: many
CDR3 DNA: TGTGCCAGCAGTTCCCACGACCCCGCTAACTATGGCTACACCTTC
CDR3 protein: CASSSHDPANYGYTF

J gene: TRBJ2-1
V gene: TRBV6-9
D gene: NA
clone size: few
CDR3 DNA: TGTGCCAGCAGTTACGGGGGGCCTAGTCAAAATGAGCAGTTCTTC
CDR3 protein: CASSYGGPSQNEQFF

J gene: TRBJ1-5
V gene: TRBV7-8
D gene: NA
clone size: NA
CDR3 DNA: TGTGCCAGCAGCATCGGGGGCGCGGGGCAGCCCCAGCATTTT
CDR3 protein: CASSIGGAGQPQHF

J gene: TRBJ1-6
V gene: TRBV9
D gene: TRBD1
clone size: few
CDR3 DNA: TGTGCCAGCAGCGCAACTGGGACAGGGGACTCACCCCTCCACTTT
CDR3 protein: CASSATGTGDSPLHF

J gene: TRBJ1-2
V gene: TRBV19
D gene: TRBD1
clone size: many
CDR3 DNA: TGTGCCAGCGCCCCTGGACAGGACAGCTATGGCTACACCTTC
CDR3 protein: CASAPGQDSYGYTF

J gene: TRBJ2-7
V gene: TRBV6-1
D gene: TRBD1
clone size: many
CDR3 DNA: TGTGCCAGCAGTAGGGACAGGGGGTCCTACGAGCAGTACTTC
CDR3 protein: CASSRDRGSYEQYF

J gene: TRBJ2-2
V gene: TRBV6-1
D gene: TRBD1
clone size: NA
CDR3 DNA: TGTGCCAGCAGACCTCAGACAGGGGGCGAGGCCGGGGAGCTGTTTTTT
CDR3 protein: CASRPQTGGEAGELFF

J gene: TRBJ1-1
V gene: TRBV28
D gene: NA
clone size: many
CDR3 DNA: TGTGCCAGCAGTTTAGGTCCCTTGGTTGAAGCTTTCTTT
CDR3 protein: CASSLGPLVEAFF

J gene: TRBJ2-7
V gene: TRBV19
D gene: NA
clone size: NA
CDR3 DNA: TGTGCCAGTAGTTCCGACAATTACTACGAGCAGTACTTC
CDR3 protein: CASSSDNYYEQYF

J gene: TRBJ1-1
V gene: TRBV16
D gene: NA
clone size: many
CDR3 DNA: TGTGCCAGCAGCCAATTCAGGGGACAAAAGGGGGACACTGAAGCTTTCTTT
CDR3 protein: CASSQFRGQKGDTEAFF